The 30 T cell receptor beta chains below come from one sample, sequenced in a study of T cell responses to AZD1222 COVID-19 vaccine. Data came from immunoSEQ multiplex PCR; TCRdb stores just in-frame clones and leaves some out. The sample shows 120,000 or so clones, 88% of them seen only once. The sample was peripheral blood, taken on day 0 of MenACWY control vaccination. These receptors were taken from an adult in good health.

This chain uses TRBV7-2 with TRBJ1-2, with TRBD1 matching over 8 bases. Trimming cost V 3 bases and J 2 bases; bases outside gene matches: 5. Germline-derived CDR1 and CDR2 are SGHTA and FQGNSA. This CDR3 region has 15 residues. CDR3: CASSLPAGGNYGYTF. In DNA form, the CDR3 reads TGTGCCAGCAGCTTGCCGGCAGGGGGCAACTATGGCTACACCTTC.

The V and J genes are TRBV5-4 and TRBJ1-4, with no clear D. The CDR3 runs 15 residues. The V gene lost 4 bases and the J gene lost 0 bases, with 10 bases spanning the gap. CDR1 and CDR2 from the germline V gene are SGHNT and YYREEE (reference sequence). This CDR3 reads CASSQFDATNEKLFF. CDR3 sequence (DNA): TGTGCCAGCAGCCAATTTGATGCAACTAATGAAAAACTGTTTTTT.

V gene TRBV9 combines with J gene TRBJ2-3, with 7 bases aligning to TRBD1. Germline lookup yields CDR1 SGDLS and CDR2 YYNGEE. V shed 2 bases and J 9 bases; nucleotides not matched to a gene: 9. This CDR3 comprises 14 residues. The DNA for the CDR3 is TGTGCCAGCAGCGTTGAATACAGGGGACGAACGCAGTATTTT. It is translated as CASSVEYRGRTQYF.

CDR3 loop: CASRATGRGEKLFF. In DNA, the CDR3 is TGTGCCAGCAGGGCAACAGGGAGGGGGGAAAAACTGTTTTTT. The chain is built from TRBV28 and TRBJ1-4; D may be TRBD1 (6 bases). CDR1 is MDHEN, CDR2 SYDVKM, per germline. The CDR3 covers 14 residues. Trimming pared 6 bases from V and 8 bases from J, leaving 16 bases between. The full variable domain, completed using reference TRBV28 and TRBJ1-4, is DVKVTQSSRYLVKRTGEKVFLECVQDMDHENMFWYRQDPGLGLRLIYFSYDVKMKEKGDIPEGYSVSREKKERFSLILESASTNQTSMYLCASRATGRGEKLFFGSGTQLSVL.

This clone occurred once. The CDR3: CASSLYDEQFF. CDR3 bases: TGTGCCAGCAGCTTGTACGATGAGCAGTTCTTC. The J gene is TRBJ2-1, the V gene TRBV5-4, with no clear D. CDR1 SGHNT and CDR2 YYREEE come from the germline V gene (reference sequence). V gave up 1 base and J gave up 8 bases, with 4 bases separating them. This CDR3 region has 11 residues.

The J gene is TRBJ2-2, the V gene TRBV11-3; 13 bases fit TRBD2. CDR3 length: 20 amino acids. Germline V gene sequence: CDR1 SGHNT, CDR2 YENEEA. V was clipped by 4 bases and J by 3 bases; unmatched bases: 14. The CDR3 DNA sequence: TGTGCCAGCAGCTCAACCCCGATGACTAGCGGGAGGAGCGACACCGGGGAGCTGTTTTTT. Its translation is CASSSTPMTSGRSDTGELFF.

This sequence joins TRBV6-5 and TRBJ2-7, with D possibly matching TRBD1 (6 bases). The CDR3 spans 15 residues. The V end lost 0 bases, the J end lost 1 base, and 10 bases lay between the germline ends. Germline CDR1 reads MNHEY; CDR2 reads SVGAGI. The CDR3 region is CASSYSRDMSYEQYF. The CDR3 bases are TGTGCCAGCAGTTACTCCCGGGACATGTCCTACGAGCAGTACTTC.

This clone appeared a few times. This sequence joins TRBV11-2 and TRBJ2-7, with 7 bases matching TRBD1. The CDR3 is 17 residues long. V lost 4 bases to trimming and J lost 0 bases; unmatched junction nucleotides: 12. Per germline, CDR1 SGHAT and CDR2 FQNNGV. CDR3 region: CASSSPRRQGSSYEQYF. CDR3 nucleotide sequence: TGTGCCAGCAGCTCGCCACGCAGACAGGGTAGCTCCTACGAGCAGTACTTC.

The rearrangement joins TRBV11-3 to TRBJ2-5; D is perhaps TRBD2 (6 bases). Germline CDR1 reads SGHNT; CDR2 reads YENEEA. Trimming took 3 bases from V and 5 from J, leaving 10 bases between them. The CDR3 has 13 residues. The CDR3 region is CASSFAGGETQYF. Here the CDR3 DNA reads TGTGCCAGCAGCTTCGCAGGAGGGGAGACCCAGTACTTC.

The chain is built from TRBV4-1 and TRBJ2-7, with D possibly matching TRBD1 (5 bases). This CDR3 has 13 amino acids. Germline lookup yields CDR1 MGHRA and CDR2 YSYEKL. Trimming pared 6 bases from V and 6 bases from J, leaving 15 bases between. The CDR3: CASREDLRGEQYF. The CDR3 nucleotides are TGCGCCAGCAGGGAAGACCTAAGGGGCGAGCAGTACTTC.

The chain recombines TRBV9 with TRBJ1-1; D may be TRBD1 (5 bases). The CDR3 runs to 21 residues. The germline V gene encodes CDR1 SGDLS and CDR2 YYNGEE. Trimming removed 2 bases from V and 0 bases from J, with 29 bases in between. The CDR3 DNA follows: TGTGCCAGCAGCGTCCCCCTTGGGGGGAGCCAGGTGTCTGATGTGAACACTGAAGCTTTCTTT. It encodes CASSVPLGGSQVSDVNTEAFF.

The rearrangement uses TRBV5-5 and TRBJ1-5; unclear D gene. The V gene lost 4 bases and the J gene lost 3 bases, with 14 bases spanning the gap. The CDR3 loop spans 15 amino acids. CDR1 and CDR2 from the germline V gene are SGHKS and YYEKEE (reference sequence). The CDR3 DNA reads as TGTGCCAGCAGCCTCGGGCGGGGATACAATCAGCCCCAGCATTTT. Translated: CASSLGRGYNQPQHF. Full variable domain (outside the CDR3, taken from reference TRBV5-5 and TRBJ1-5): DAGVTQSPTHLIKTRGQQVTLRCSPISGHKSVSWYQQVLGQGPQFIFQYYEKEERGRGNFPDRFSARQFPNYSSELNVNALLLGDSALYLCASSLGRGYNQPQHFGDGTRLSIL.

The rearrangement links TRBV7-2 to TRBJ2-7; 12 positions match TRBD2. Trimming took 5 bases from V and 4 from J; bases not matched to a gene: 9. The CDR3 sequence is 16 residues long. CDR1 is SGHTA and CDR2 is FQGNSA in the germline V gene. CDR3 bases: TGTGCCAGCAGCCCTCGTCTAGCGGGAGGGGGATACGAGCAGTACTTC. Protein sequence: CASSPRLAGGGYEQYF.

V is TRBV27 and J is TRBJ1-5; no reliable D call. From germline, CDR1 is MNHEY and CDR2 SMNVEV (reference sequence). The CDR3 is 14 amino acids. V dropped 5 bases and J dropped 7 bases, with 15 bases sitting between them. The chain's CDR3 is CASSHSERVQPQHF. Here the CDR3 DNA reads TGTGCCAGCAGTCACTCGGAACGGGTACAGCCCCAGCATTTT.

The gene calls are TRBV5-6 and TRBJ2-7, with 9 bases lining up with TRBD1. The J segment lost 3 bases and the V segment lost 5 bases, leaving 6 bases of the junction unmatched. Germline V CDR1 and CDR2: SGHDT, YYEEEE. The CDR3 has 14 residues. In nucleotides, the CDR3 is TGTGCCAGCAGAGCCGGGACAGGGTTCTACGAGCAGTACTTC. It encodes CASRAGTGFYEQYF. The full variable domain, in which reference TRBV5-6 and TRBJ2-7 provide the parts outside the CDR3, is DAGVTQSPTHLIKTRGQQVTLRCSPKSGHDTVSWYQQALGQGPQFIFQYYEEEERQRGNFPDRFSGHQFPNYSSELNVNALLLGDSALYLCASRAGTGFYEQYFGPGTRLTVT.

The J gene is TRBJ1-1, the V gene TRBV9; D is uncertain. The CDR3 is 14 amino acids. The V and J ends lost 0 bases and 9 bases respectively, with 15 bases between them. CDR1 SGDLS and CDR2 YYNGEE come from the germline V gene. CDR3 protein: CASSVEAVPGKAFF. DNA for the CDR3: TGTGCCAGCAGCGTAGAGGCAGTCCCTGGGAAAGCTTTCTTT.

This clone was observed a single time. This chain connects TRBV30 to TRBJ2-2; D perhaps matches TRBD2 (6 bases). CDR3 length: 17 amino acids. Germline CDR1 GTSNPN, CDR2 SVGIG (reference sequence). V gave up 2 bases and J gave up 6 bases, with 22 bases separating them. The CDR3 nucleotides read TGTGCCTGGAGTACGGCTAGCGCGGGATCCTCCCCCGGGGAGCTGTTTTTT. It is translated as CAWSTASAGSSPGELFF.

J is TRBJ2-7 and V is TRBV24-1, with D tentatively TRBD2 (6 bases). Trimming took 4 bases from V and 3 from J, leaving 15 bases between them. Germline CDR1 and CDR2: KGHDR and SFDVKD. The CDR3 totals 15 residues. The CDR3 reads CATSDPSTSFYEQYF. DNA for the CDR3: TGTGCCACCAGTGACCCCTCGACTAGTTTCTACGAGCAGTACTTC.

The chain carries TRBV5-5 and TRBJ1-3, with D unclear. From germline, CDR1 is SGHKS and CDR2 YYEKEE (reference sequence). Trimming left V 2 bases short and J 7 bases short, with 10 bases between. The CDR3 contains 13 residues. The CDR3 region has the DNA TGTGCCAGCAGCTTAGTAACAGATAACACCATATATTTT. Its translation is CASSLVTDNTIYF.

The count of this clone is one. This CDR3 is CASSVRLTGGGGYTF. CDR3 in DNA: TGTGCCAGCAGTGTCCGCCTGACAGGAGGAGGTGGCTACACCTTC. J is TRBJ1-2 and V is TRBV28; tentatively, D is TRBD1 (6 bases). The CDR3 extends over 15 amino acids. Trimming removed 5 bases at V and 7 bases at J, with 20 bases between. Germline CDR1 reads MDHEN; CDR2 reads SYDVKM.

The table lists this clone with many counts. The chain joins TRBV6-5 to TRBJ2-2; D remains unclear. The germline V gene has CDR1 MNHEY and CDR2 SVGAGI. V was pared by 8 bases and J by 7 bases, with 11 bases between. CDR3 size: 12 residues. The CDR3: CASSKVDGELFF. CDR3 nucleotide sequence: TGTGCCAGCTCAAAGGTCGACGGGGAGCTGTTTTTT.

This chain joins TRBV10-3 and TRBJ2-7, with D possibly matching TRBD2 (6 bases). Germline V gives CDR1 ENHRY, CDR2 SYGVKD. The CDR3 consists of 12 residues. The CDR3 sequence: CATSGVEYEQYF. The DNA for the CDR3 is TGTGCAACTTCGGGGGTGGAGTACGAGCAGTACTTC.

This chain joins TRBV6-5 and TRBJ1-1; TRBD1 matches 9 bases. Losses at the gene ends were 6 bases for V and 6 bases for J; bases not matched to a gene: 8. This CDR3 is 14 amino acids long. The V gene's germline CDR1 is MNHEY and CDR2 SVGAGI. The CDR3 DNA reads as TGTGCCAGCAGCCGCACAGGGGGCAGGGCTGAAGCTTTCTTT. Its protein is CASSRTGGRAEAFF.

This chain joins TRBV7-2 and TRBJ2-7; 10 bases are shared with TRBD2. V shed 1 base and J 6 bases; nucleotides not matched to a gene: 12. CDR1 is SGHTA and CDR2 is FQGNSA in the germline V gene. This CDR3 contains 17 residues. Here the CDR3 reads CASSLGVLSLAGAEQYF. DNA of the CDR3: TGTGCCAGCAGCTTAGGCGTTCTTAGTCTAGCGGGAGCCGAGCAGTACTTC.

The DNA for the CDR3 is TGTGCCAGCTCACAGGGGACGAGCTCCTACGAGCAGTACTTC. Encoded protein: CASSQGTSSYEQYF. The chain carries TRBV18 and TRBJ2-7; TRBD1 or TRBD2 may be the D gene (5 bases each). V lost 4 bases to trimming and J lost 0 bases, with 10 bases between them. Germline V gene data show CDR1 as KGHSH and CDR2 as LQKENI. The CDR3 length is 14 residues.

DNA for the CDR3: TGCGCCAGCAGCAATTCTAACACTGAAGCTTTCTTT. Translating gives CASSNSNTEAFF. The chain has TRBV5-1 and TRBJ1-1; no reliable D call. The CDR3 consists of 12 residues. Germline CDR1 SGHRS, CDR2 YFSETQ. V was trimmed by 4 bases and J by 2 bases, leaving 6 bases between them.

The chain links TRBV6-6 to TRBJ1-1; 7 bases agree with TRBD1. The V segment lost 6 bases and the J segment 2 bases; nucleotides outside the gene matches: 6. This CDR3 has 14 amino acids. Germline V gene sequence: CDR1 MNHNY, CDR2 SVGAGI (reference sequence). The CDR3 nucleotides are TGTGCCAGCAGGCGACAGGGATCAAACACTGAAGCTTTCTTT. It codes for CASRRQGSNTEAFF.

The chain is built from TRBV5-4 and TRBJ1-2; D is unclear. The CDR3 contains 13 residues. Germline V CDR1 and CDR2: SGHNT, YYREEE (reference sequence). Trimming pared 0 bases from V and 4 bases from J, leaving 7 bases between. DNA for the CDR3: TGTGCCAGCAGCTTGGATCCTATCTATGGCTACACCTTC. Amino acid sequence: CASSLDPIYGYTF.

The genes are TRBV21-1 and TRBJ1-2. TRBV21-1 is designated a pseudogene. This CDR3 spans 13 amino acids. CDR3 sequence reads: CARTMAALALCTF. The CDR3 nucleotides read TGTGCCAGAACTATGGCGGCCTTGGCTTTGTGCACCTTC.

The V call is TRBV3-1 (or the pseudogene TRBV3-2), the J call TRBJ2-7; D unclear. Germline CDR1 is LGHDT and CDR2 is YNNKEL (reference sequence). V was pared by 6 bases and J by 0 bases, with 15 bases between. The CDR3 covers 15 residues. The CDR3 region has the DNA TGTGCCAGCAGTTCTCTTCTCCGCAACTCCTACGAGCAGTACTTC. Protein: CASSSLLRNSYEQYF.